The rows below give T cell receptor beta chains drawn from one sample of a study of T cell responses to AZD1222 COVID-19 vaccine. Only in-frame clones appear in the TCRdb table, and some are missing; sequencing was by immunoSEQ multiplex PCR. Of about 100,000 clones in the sample, 90% are singletons; the top ten hold 1.3%. Specimen: peripheral blood, collected on day 0 of AZD1222 vaccination. These receptors were taken from an adult in good health. The CDR3 runs from the conserved cysteine through the conserved F or W. The D gene is left open where the match is weak. Some rows have no size entry. The others give once, few or many, or a class for an expanded clone.

14	TRBV2	-	TRBJ1-6	once	TGTGCCAGCAGTGTTCGGGACACAGAGGCACCCCTCCACTTT	CASSVRDTEAPLHF
15	TRBV10-3	-	TRBJ1-3	-	TGTGCCATCAGTGATCAGGGAGATTCTGGAAACACCATATATTTT	CAISDQGDSGNTIYF
14	TRBV28	-	TRBJ1-4	-	TGTGCCAGCAGGTCCCCCGGGACACAGGAAAAACTGTTTTTT	CASRSPGTQEKLFF
13	TRBV12-3/TRBV12-4	-	TRBJ1-2	-	TGTGCCAGCAGCCGAGACTCTGTCTATGGCTACACCTTC	CASSRDSVYGYTF
16	TRBV7-8	TRBD1	TRBJ1-4	once	TGTGCCAGCAGCTTAGTCGGGACAGGTGGTGATCAAAAACTGTTTTTT	CASSLVGTGGDQKLFF
17	TRBV5-8	TRBD2	TRBJ2-1	once	TGTGCCAGCAGCTTTCATGTAGGGCTAGCGGGGGGTAATGAGCAGTTCTTC	CASSFHVGLAGGNEQFF
15	TRBV27	-	TRBJ1-2	once	TGTGCCAGCAGTAACCAATTTCGGGGGGATGATGGCTACACCTTC	CASSNQFRGDDGYTF
15	TRBV7-2	-	TRBJ2-7	-	TGTGCCAGCAGCTTAGGGGTGGTTGGGGGCTACGAGCAGTACTTC	CASSLGVVGGYEQYF
16	TRBV5-1	TRBD1	TRBJ1-2	-	TGCGCCAGCAGCTTGGTGGAAACGGACAGGGGGTTCGGCTACACCTTC	CASSLVETDRGFGYTF
13	TRBV7-9	-	TRBJ1-6	-	TGTGCCACCGGAGGGGCCTTAAATTCACCCCTCCACTTT	CATGGALNSPLHF
13	TRBV4-1	-	TRBJ2-7	-	TGCGCCAGCAGCCAGAATAATGGCTACGAGCAGTACTTC	CASSQNNGYEQYF
15	TRBV5-5	-	TRBJ2-2	-	TGTGCCAGCAGGACGTTCGGTGCGGATCCCGGGGAGCTGTTTTTT	CASRTFGADPGELFF
16	TRBV2	TRBD1	TRBJ1-2	-	TGTGCCAGCAGTGAAAGCAGGTCAGGGGGGCCCAATGGCTACACCTTC	CASSESRSGGPNGYTF
14	TRBV5-4	-	TRBJ2-2	-	TGTGCCAGCAGCTTGGTCGGGGGAACCGGGGAGCTGTTTTTT	CASSLVGGTGELFF
15	TRBV4-1	-	TRBJ2-5	-	TGCGCCAGCAGCCAAGACCAGGGGGGTTGGGAGACCCAGTACTTC	CASSQDQGGWETQYF
13	TRBV30	-	TRBJ1-2	once	TGTGCCTGGAGGGGAAGGGGCGGTATACGGTACACCTTC	CAWRGRGGIRYTF
12	TRBV18	-	TRBJ1-1	-	TGTGCCAGCTCAACGGACAACACTGAAGCTTTCTTT	CASSTDNTEAFF
16	TRBV5-1	TRBD1	TRBJ2-5	-	TGCGCCAGCAGCGCCGTCAGGGGGTCAGGAGGAGAGACCCAGTACTTC	CASSAVRGSGGETQYF
13	TRBV12-3/TRBV12-4	-	TRBJ2-5	-	TGTGCCAGCAGTTTGGGCAGCTTAGAGACCCAGTACTTC	CASSLGSLETQYF
14	TRBV5-4	TRBD1	TRBJ1-2	-	TGTGCCAGCAGCTCCGGGACAGGGGAATATGGCTACACCTTC	CASSSGTGEYGYTF
16	TRBV28	TRBD1	TRBJ1-2	-	TGTGCCAGCAGCTATACAGGGGCCGCCCTTGGCTATGGCTACACCTTC	CASSYTGAALGYGYTF
12	TRBV16	-	TRBJ1-1	-	TGTGCCAGCAGCCAGGGGAACACTGAAGCTTTCTTT	CASSQGNTEAFF
12	TRBV29-1	TRBD1	TRBJ1-2	-	TGCAGCGTAGTTAGACAGGGTGGGGACTACACCTTC	CSVVRQGGDYTF
16	TRBV9	-	TRBJ1-6	-	TGTGCCAGCAGCGTAGAGGGACGCTCCTATAATTCACCCCTCCACTTT	CASSVEGRSYNSPLHF
15	TRBV6-5	-	TRBJ1-3	-	TGTGCCAGCAGTCGTCATCTTGCCTCTGGAAACACCATATATTTT	CASSRHLASGNTIYF
15	TRBV28	-	TRBJ1-5	once	TGTGCCAGCAGGGTATACAGGAAACGCAATCAACCCCAGCATTTT	CASRVYRKRNQPQHF
15	TRBV5-1	TRBD1	TRBJ2-5	-	TGCGCCAGCAGCCTGGACCCGGACAGGGTGGAGACCCAGTACTTC	CASSLDPDRVETQYF
13	TRBV28	-	TRBJ2-7	-	TGTGCCAGCAGTTTATTAGGGGGGGTCGAGCAGTACTTC	CASSLLGGVEQYF
14	TRBV3-1/TRBV3-2	-	TRBJ2-5	once	TGTGCCAGCAGCCAAGGGAGGGGCGAGGAGACCCAGTACTTC	CASSQGRGEETQYF
16	TRBV6-4	TRBD2	TRBJ2-2	-	TGTGCCAGCAGTGACTCCTCGGGGGGGGACACCGGGGAGCTGTTTTTT	CASSDSSGGDTGELFF
13	TRBV29-1	TRBD1	TRBJ1-4	-	TGCAGCTTCCAGGGGGTTGGCAATGAAAAACTGTTTTTT	CSFQGVGNEKLFF
11	TRBV11-2	-	TRBJ2-7	-	TGTGCCAGCAGTCAAATCTACGAGCAGTACTTC	CASSQIYEQYF
17	TRBV3-1/TRBV3-2	-	TRBJ2-5	once	TGTGCCAGCAGCCCGTTCGGGTACTCGAGGCTCCAAGAGACCCAGTACTTC	CASSPFGYSRLQETQYF
15	TRBV7-3	TRBD1	TRBJ2-1	-	TGTGCCAGCAGCTCCCTGCTGACAGGGGGTAAAGAGCAGTTCTTC	CASSSLLTGGKEQFF
15	TRBV24-1	TRBD1	TRBJ1-2	-	TGTGCCACCAGTGATCCCGGACAGGGGGCTTTTGGCTACACCTTC	CATSDPGQGAFGYTF
14	TRBV6-5	-	TRBJ2-3	-	TGTGCCAGCAGTTACCAAGCTCGCACAGATACGCAGTATTTT	CASSYQARTDTQYF
16	TRBV4-1	TRBD1	TRBJ1-2	once	TGCGCCAGCAGCCAAGTTTTTCGAGACAGGGTAGTTGGCTACACCTTC	CASSQVFRDRVVGYTF
15	TRBV7-9	-	TRBJ1-5	-	TGTGCCAGCAGCTCGATTGACCTGTACGGTCAGCCCCAGCATTTT	CASSSIDLYGQPQHF
15	TRBV27	-	TRBJ1-4	-	TGTGCCAGCAGTTCGGCGGCAGGTTGGAATGAAAAACTGTTTTTT	CASSSAAGWNEKLFF
14	TRBV7-2	-	TRBJ1-1	once	TGTGCCAGCAGCCTCCAAAGAATGAACACTGAAGCTTTCTTT	CASSLQRMNTEAFF
14	TRBV6-5	TRBD1	TRBJ2-1	-	TGTGCCAGCGGATCGGACAGGGCAAACAATGAGCAGTTCTTC	CASGSDRANNEQFF
14	TRBV2	-	TRBJ1-1	-	TGTGCCAGCAGCCCAGAGGAAGGGTACACTGAAGCTTTCTTT	CASSPEEGYTEAFF
12	TRBV12-3/TRBV12-4	-	TRBJ1-6	once	TGTGCCAGCAGTACAGATAATTCACCCCTCCACTTT	CASSTDNSPLHF
16	TRBV6-2/TRBV6-3	TRBD1	TRBJ2-1	-	TGTGCCAGCAGTTACTCGGAAGGGACAGGAGACAATGAGCAGTTCTTC	CASSYSEGTGDNEQFF
14	TRBV4-2	-	TRBJ2-6	-	TGTGCCAGCAGCCAAGTCGATGGGGCCAACGTCCTGACTTTC	CASSQVDGANVLTF
12	TRBV7-3	-	TRBJ2-1	-	TGTGCCAGCAGCCCGCTAGGGGGTGAGCAGTTCTTC	CASSPLGGEQFF
14	TRBV10-1	-	TRBJ1-6	-	TGCGCCAGCACCTCGGGGTCTGGGGATTCACCCCTCCACTTT	CASTSGSGDSPLHF
14	TRBV30	-	TRBJ2-3	-	TGTGCCTGGAGTTTTTCCGGTGCGGAGGGTACGCAGTATTTT	CAWSFSGAEGTQYF
13	TRBV4-2	-	TRBJ1-3	-	TGTGCCAGCGGGGGGCAGCCGGGAAACACCATATATTTT	CASGGQPGNTIYF
15	TRBV6-1	-	TRBJ1-6	-	TGTGCCAGCAGTGAAGCCCGAGGGGATAATTCACCCCTCCACTTT	CASSEARGDNSPLHF
16	TRBV5-1	-	TRBJ2-5	-	TGCGCCAGCAGCTTGGCAGGTGGGACGCAACAAGAGACCCAGTACTTC	CASSLAGGTQQETQYF
15	TRBV2	-	TRBJ2-3	few	TGTGCCAGCAGCCTCCAGCGGGTCGGCACAGATACGCAGTATTTT	CASSLQRVGTDTQYF
14	TRBV5-1	-	TRBJ2-3	-	TGCGCCAGCAGCTTGGCCCTAGTGGAAGATACGCAGTATTTT	CASSLALVEDTQYF
14	TRBV6-5	TRBD2	TRBJ2-7	once	TGTGCCAGCACTCGACTAGCGGGGCCCTACGAGCAGTACTTC	CASTRLAGPYEQYF